The clone carrying this T cell receptor beta chain was seen only a few times. As yet, its antigen is unknown. This specimen comes from a study of beta chain features in type 1 diabetes. Study results and limitations: Insertion counts at VDJ junctions were lower in type 1 diabetes patients, who also showed more deletions there. The study found that naive, central memory and Treg TCRB repertoires appeared more similar in patients than in healthy donors.

The CDR3 extends over 13 amino acids. V was clipped by 2 bases and J by 4 bases, with 11 bases between them. Germline assignment: CDR1 GTSNPN and CDR2 SVGIG (reference sequence). cDNA synthesis used the whole RNA isolate, giving expressed TCRB sequences. The assay was immunoSEQ multiplex PCR, and TCRdb's table has in-frame clones only and misses some. The sample comprises 130,000 to 150,000 clones, about 7% of which are singletons, and 1.1% to 1.5% rests with the top ten. Averaging approximately 0.11 L, one heparinised blood draw was given by each donor. The rearrangement uses TRBV30 and TRBJ1-1, with D unresolved. This TCR was sampled from a woman in her thirties in good health. The source material was central memory CD4+ T cells from blood. CDR3 nucleotide sequence: TGTGCCTGGAGTAAATCAGTCTTCACTGAAGCTTTCTTT. Protein: CAWSKSVFTEAFF.